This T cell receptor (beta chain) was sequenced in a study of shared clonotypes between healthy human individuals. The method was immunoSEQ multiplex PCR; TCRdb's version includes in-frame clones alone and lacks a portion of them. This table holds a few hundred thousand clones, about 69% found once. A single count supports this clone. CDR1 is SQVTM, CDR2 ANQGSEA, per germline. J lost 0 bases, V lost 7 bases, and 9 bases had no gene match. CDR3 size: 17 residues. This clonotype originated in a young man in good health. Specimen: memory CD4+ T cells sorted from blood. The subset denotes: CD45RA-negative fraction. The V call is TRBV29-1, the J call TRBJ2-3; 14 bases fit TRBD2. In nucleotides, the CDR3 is TGCAGCGCTCGGACTAGCGGGGGGACCTCTAGCACAGATACGCAGTATTTT. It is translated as CSARTSGGTSSTDTQYF.